This T cell receptor beta chain was identified during a study of shared clonotypes between healthy human individuals. Study observations and caveats: Clonotype sharing across several donors was observed for 4% to 6.5% of naive CD4 clonotypes.

This clone was counted between two and nine times. Its antigen remains unidentified. Method: immunoSEQ multiplex PCR; TCRdb's copy keeps in-frame clones and lacks some. Of about 710,000 clones in the sample, 73% are singletons; the top ten hold 1.5% to 2%. Specimen: memory CD4+ T cells sorted from blood. Subset defined: CD45RA-negative fraction. This TCR derives from a woman aged 25 to 39 in good health.

The CDR3 region has the DNA TGTGCCAGCAGCCGGACAGGCAATCAGCCCCAGCATTTT. This encodes CASSRTGNQPQHF. This rearrangement joins TRBV25-1 to TRBJ1-5, with D perhaps matching TRBD1 (6 bases). The CDR3 covers 13 residues. V lost 6 bases to trimming and J lost 2 bases, with 8 bases between them. The V gene's germline CDR1 is MGHDK and CDR2 SYGVNS.